Listed here are 14 T cell receptor beta chains from one sample, sequenced in a study of shared clonotypes between healthy human individuals. Generated by immunoSEQ multiplex PCR, the TCRdb table keeps only in-frame clones and is missing some. Among approximately 710,000 clones, 90% were seen once, and the ten largest hold about 34%. Sequenced sample: memory CD8+ T cells from PBMCs. As to subset: CD45RO+ cells pooled with CCR7-negative TemRA cells. The receptors come from a man between 18 and 29 years old in good health. Some clones in this sample may be carry-over from other donors' samples.

The chain is built from TRBV19 and TRBJ2-3, with TRBD1 matching 7 bases. Germline V gives CDR1 LNHDA, CDR2 SQIVND (reference sequence). This CDR3 spans 14 amino acids. V was clipped by 4 bases and J by 6 bases; unmatched bases: 7. As DNA, the CDR3 is TGTGCCAGTAGTACTAGACAGGGTGAGGATACGCAGTATTTT. Translation: CASSTRQGEDTQYF.

J is TRBJ2-3 and V is TRBV19; 7 nucleotides align to TRBD2. Germline values: CDR1 LNHDA, CDR2 SQIVND (reference sequence). This CDR3 is 15 amino acids long. Losses at the gene ends were 3 bases for V and 1 base for J; bases not matched to a gene: 4. CDR3 protein: CASSMGLAGTDTQYF. The DNA for the CDR3 is TGTGCCAGTAGTATGGGTCTAGCGGGCACAGATACGCAGTATTTT.

The chain links TRBV27 to TRBJ2-3; 12 positions agree with TRBD2. The CDR3 is made up of 17 amino acids. Germline CDR1 is MNHEY and CDR2 is SMNVEV (reference sequence). V trimming: 6 bases; J trimming: 3 bases; junction bases outside the gene matches: 10. The CDR3 here is CASRAGTSGRGTDTQYF. In DNA form, the CDR3 reads TGTGCCAGCAGAGCCGGGACTAGCGGGCGAGGGACAGATACGCAGTATTTT.

As concerns this clone: This sample includes further DNA sequences coding for the same CDR3. The J gene is TRBJ2-1, the V gene TRBV19; no reliable D call. This CDR3 is built from 12 residues. With 3 bases removed from V and 7 bases from J, the gap between germline ends came to 7 bases. Germline CDR1 LNHDA, CDR2 SQIVND (reference sequence). The CDR3 DNA follows: TGTGCCAGTAGTATCTCCGAGAATGAGCAGTTCTTC. The encoded protein is CASSISENEQFF.

V gene TRBV11-2 combines with J gene TRBJ2-7; no clear D gene. The germline CDR1 and CDR2 sequences are SGHAT and FQNNGV. The V and J ends lost 5 bases and 0 bases respectively, with 14 bases between them. The CDR3 consists of 15 residues. CDR3 nucleotide sequence: TGTGCCAGCAGCGAATTCAGGACGTCCTCCTACGAGCAGTACTTC. Amino acid sequence: CASSEFRTSSYEQYF.

The gene calls are TRBV10-2 and TRBJ2-7, with D possibly being TRBD2 (5 bases). V was shortened by 7 bases and J by 4 bases, with 23 bases between the two germline ends. The CDR3 is 16 amino acids. The germline gives CDR1 WSHSY, CDR2 SAAADI. The DNA for the CDR3 is TGCGCCAGCACCGTTTTCGGTAGTGGGAGCAATTACGAGCAGTACTTC. It translates to CASTVFGSGSNYEQYF.

This clone came up once. V usage is TRBV4-1 and J usage is TRBJ2-1; unclear D gene. Germline CDR1 MGHRA, CDR2 YSYEKL. The CDR3 extends over 13 amino acids. V lost 1 base to trimming and J lost 7 bases, with 8 bases between them. Here the CDR3 DNA reads TGCGCCAGCAGCCAAGTCGGTAGGAATGAGCAGTTCTTC. It specifies CASSQVGRNEQFF.

This chain connects TRBV10-2 to TRBJ2-2; D is uncertain. V shed 7 bases and J shed 7 bases, with 7 bases lying between them. Per the germline V gene, CDR1 is WSHSY and CDR2 is SAAADI. The CDR3 loop spans 11 amino acids. In nucleotides, the CDR3 is TGCGCCAGCACCGGAAACGGGGAGCTGTTTTTT. This encodes CASTGNGELFF.

J is TRBJ2-2 and V is TRBV27; the match to TRBD1 covers 9 bases. The CDR3 contains 15 residues. V shed 8 bases, J shed 5 bases, and the junction held 9 bases outside the gene matches. Per the germline V gene, CDR1 is MNHEY and CDR2 is SMNVEV (reference sequence). The CDR3 region has the DNA TGTGCCAGCGGATTTTACGGGACAGGGACCGGGGAGCTGTTTTTT. Protein sequence: CASGFYGTGTGELFF.

The gene calls are TRBV21-1 and TRBJ2-1. TRBV21-1 is recorded as a pseudogene. CDR3 size: 12 residues. The CDR3 sequence is CASRLGTGEQFF. The CDR3 coding sequence is TGTGCCAGCAGGTTAGGCACCGGTGAGCAGTTCTTC.

The J gene is TRBJ1-1, the V gene TRBV7-2; D is unresolved. Trimming removed 4 bases from V and 4 bases from J, with 13 bases in between. The germline gives CDR1 SGHTA, CDR2 FQGNSA. CDR3 length: 14 amino acids. DNA of the CDR3: TGTGCCAGCAGCTCAGACATACGGGGCACTGAAGCTTTCTTT. Its protein product is CASSSDIRGTEAFF.

CDR3: CASSLIGPIDTQYF. CDR3 DNA: TGCGCCAGCAGCTTGATAGGTCCAATTGATACGCAGTATTTT. The chain joins TRBV5-1 to TRBJ2-3, with D unresolved. V gave up 1 base and J gave up 6 bases, with 12 bases separating them. The CDR3 totals 14 residues. Germline V gives CDR1 SGHRS, CDR2 YFSETQ.

V is TRBV9 and J is TRBJ2-1, with 9 bases that match TRBD1. Germline CDR1 SGDLS, CDR2 YYNGEE. After removal of 4 bases from V and 13 bases from J, the junction contained 6 bases not matched to a gene. This CDR3 is 12 amino acids long. For the CDR3, the DNA is TGTGCCAGCAGCCCCGGGGACAGGGATCAGTTCTTC. Translating it yields CASSPGDRDQFF.

The rearrangement joins TRBV15 to TRBJ2-7, with D hard to call. Germline loops: CDR1 LNHNV, CDR2 YYDKDF (reference sequence). The length of the CDR3 is 12 residues. V gave up 2 bases and J gave up 3 bases, with 5 bases separating them. CDR3 sequence reads: CATSRPNYEQYF. As DNA, the CDR3 is TGTGCCACCAGCAGACCGAACTACGAGCAGTACTTC. The complete variable domain, with remaining parts taken from reference TRBV15 and TRBJ2-7, reads DAMVIQNPRYQVTQFGKPVTLSCSQTLNHNVMYWYQQKSSQAPKLLFHYYDKDFNNEADTPDNFQSRRPNTSFCFLDIRSPGLGDTAMYLCATSRPNYEQYFGPGTRLTVT.